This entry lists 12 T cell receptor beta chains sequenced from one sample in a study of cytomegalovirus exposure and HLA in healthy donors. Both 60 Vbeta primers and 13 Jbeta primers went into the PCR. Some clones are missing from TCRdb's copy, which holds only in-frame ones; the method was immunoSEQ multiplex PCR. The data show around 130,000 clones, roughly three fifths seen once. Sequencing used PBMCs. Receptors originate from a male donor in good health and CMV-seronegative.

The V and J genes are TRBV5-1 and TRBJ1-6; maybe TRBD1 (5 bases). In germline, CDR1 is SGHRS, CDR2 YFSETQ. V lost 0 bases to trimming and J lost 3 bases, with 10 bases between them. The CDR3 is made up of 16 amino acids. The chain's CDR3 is CASSLALQDYNSPLHF. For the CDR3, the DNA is TGCGCCAGCAGCTTGGCCTTACAGGACTATAATTCACCCCTCCACTTT.

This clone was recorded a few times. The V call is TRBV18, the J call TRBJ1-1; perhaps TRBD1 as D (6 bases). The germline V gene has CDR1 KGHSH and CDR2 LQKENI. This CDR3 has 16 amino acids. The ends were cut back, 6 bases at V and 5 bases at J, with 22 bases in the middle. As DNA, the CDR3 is TGTGCCAGCTCGCCTTCAGGGCAGGGGACGGGAACTGAAGCTTTCTTT. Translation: CASSPSGQGTGTEAFF. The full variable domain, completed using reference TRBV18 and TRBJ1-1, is NAGVMQNPRHLVRRRGQEARLRCSPMKGHSHVYWYRQLPEEGLKFMVYLQKENIIDESGMPKERFSAEFPKEGPSILRIQQVVRGDSAAYFCASSPSGQGTGTEAFFGQGTRLTVV.

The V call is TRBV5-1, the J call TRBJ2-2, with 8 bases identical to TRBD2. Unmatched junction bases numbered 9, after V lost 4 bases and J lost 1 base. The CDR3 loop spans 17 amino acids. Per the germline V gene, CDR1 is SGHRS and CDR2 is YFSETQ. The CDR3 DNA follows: TGCGCCAGCAGCGCAACCCCGGGGGGGCAGAACACCGGGGAGCTGTTTTTT. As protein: CASSATPGGQNTGELFF.

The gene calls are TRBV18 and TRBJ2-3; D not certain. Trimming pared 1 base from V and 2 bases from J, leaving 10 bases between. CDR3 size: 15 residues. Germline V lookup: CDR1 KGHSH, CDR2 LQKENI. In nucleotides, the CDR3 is TGTGCCAGCTCACCACTACCTATCCCCACAGATACGCAGTATTTT. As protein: CASSPLPIPTDTQYF.

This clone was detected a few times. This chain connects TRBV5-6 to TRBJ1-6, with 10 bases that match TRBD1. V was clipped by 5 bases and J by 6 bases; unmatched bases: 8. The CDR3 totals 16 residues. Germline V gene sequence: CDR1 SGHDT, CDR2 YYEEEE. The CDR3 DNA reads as TGTGCCAGCAGACCGACGACAGGGGGCTTTAATTCACCCCTCCACTTT. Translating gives CASRPTTGGFNSPLHF.

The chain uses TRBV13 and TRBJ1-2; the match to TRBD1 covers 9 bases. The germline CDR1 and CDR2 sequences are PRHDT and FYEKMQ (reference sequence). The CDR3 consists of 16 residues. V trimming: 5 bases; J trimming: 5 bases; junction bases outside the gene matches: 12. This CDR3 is CASSPVEGQGWYGYTF. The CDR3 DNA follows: TGTGCCAGCAGCCCCGTGGAGGGACAGGGCTGGTATGGCTACACCTTC.

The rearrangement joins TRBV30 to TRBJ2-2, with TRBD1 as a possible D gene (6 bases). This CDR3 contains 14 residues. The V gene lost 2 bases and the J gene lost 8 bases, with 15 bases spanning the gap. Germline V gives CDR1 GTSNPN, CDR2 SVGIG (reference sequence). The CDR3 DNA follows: TGTGCCTGGAGTCTAAAAGCCGGGACAGGGGAGCTGTTTTTT. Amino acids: CAWSLKAGTGELFF.

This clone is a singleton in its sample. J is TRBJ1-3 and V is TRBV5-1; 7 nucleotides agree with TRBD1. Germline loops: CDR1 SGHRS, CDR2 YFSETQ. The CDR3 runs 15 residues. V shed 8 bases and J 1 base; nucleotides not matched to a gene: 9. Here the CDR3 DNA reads TGCGCCAGTGGGGAAGGGGGCCGATCTGGAAACACCATATATTTT. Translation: CASGEGGRSGNTIYF.

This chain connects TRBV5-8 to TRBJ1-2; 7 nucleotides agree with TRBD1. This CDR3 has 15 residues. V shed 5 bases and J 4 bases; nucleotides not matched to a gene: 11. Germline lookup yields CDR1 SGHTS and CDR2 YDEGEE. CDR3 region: CASSLTGSGGYGYTF. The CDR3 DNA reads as TGTGCCAGCAGTCTGACAGGGTCGGGCGGCTATGGCTACACCTTC.

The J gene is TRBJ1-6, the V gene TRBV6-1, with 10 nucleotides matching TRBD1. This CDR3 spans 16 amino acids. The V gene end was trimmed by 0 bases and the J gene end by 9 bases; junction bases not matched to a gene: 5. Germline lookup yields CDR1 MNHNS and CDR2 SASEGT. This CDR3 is CASSEAVTGGGSPLHF. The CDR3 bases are TGTGCCAGCAGTGAAGCGGTGACAGGGGGCGGTTCACCCCTCCACTTT.

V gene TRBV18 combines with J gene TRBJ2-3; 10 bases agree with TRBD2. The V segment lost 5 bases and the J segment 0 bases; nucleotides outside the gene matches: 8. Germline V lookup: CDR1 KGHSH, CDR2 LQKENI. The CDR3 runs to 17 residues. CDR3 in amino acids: CASSSLSTSGSTDTQYF. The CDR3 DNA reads TGTGCCAGCTCATCCCTATCGACTAGCGGGAGCACAGATACGCAGTATTTT. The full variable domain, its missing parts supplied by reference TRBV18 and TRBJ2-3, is NAGVMQNPRHLVRRRGQEARLRCSPMKGHSHVYWYRQLPEEGLKFMVYLQKENIIDESGMPKERFSAEFPKEGPSILRIQQVVRGDSAAYFCASSSLSTSGSTDTQYFGPGTRLTVL.

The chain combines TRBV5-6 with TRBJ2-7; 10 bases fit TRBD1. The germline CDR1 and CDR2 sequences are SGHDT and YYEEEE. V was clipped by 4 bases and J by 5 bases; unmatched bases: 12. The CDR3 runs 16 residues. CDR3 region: CASSTKIAGTGDEQYF. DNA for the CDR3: TGTGCCAGCAGCACTAAAATCGCCGGGACAGGGGACGAGCAGTACTTC.